The 9 T cell receptor beta chains in this list originate from one sample, sequenced in a study of CD8+ T cells in alopecia areata (dated by TCRdb to the late 2010s). The library was built by means of the immunoSEQ multiplex PCR assay. For TCR sequencing, RNA was extracted from every sample and reverse transcribed into cDNA to serve as template. TCRdb holds this immuneACCESS table with in-frame rearrangements only. Some clones are missing; in checked studies, unresolved V genes explain under half, and the rest has no known cause. The sample contains about 150,000 clones, around 55% of them found a single time. The leading ten clones occupy 15% to 20% of the sample. The sample's time point label is to be understood as: baseline before oral tofacitinib. The source material was CD8+ T cells sorted from blood, sampled at week 0. The receptors derive from a human donor with alopecia areata.

This clone was counted only a few times. The chain couples TRBV5-6 to TRBJ2-2; TRBD1 aligns across 7 bases. The J segment lost 7 bases and the V segment lost 4 bases, leaving 13 bases of the junction unmatched. The CDR3 totals 16 residues. The germline V gene has CDR1 SGHDT and CDR2 YYEEEE. The CDR3 DNA sequence: TGTGCCAGCAGCCCACCCCGTGGACAGGTCGGCGGGGAGCTGTTTTTT. Translated: CASSPPRGQVGGELFF.

The rearrangement links TRBV7-2 to TRBJ2-1; 9 nucleotides line up with TRBD1. The CDR3 contains 15 residues. Germline V gives CDR1 SGHTA, CDR2 FQGNSA. V lost 9 bases and J lost 3; bases outside the gene matches: 9. As DNA, the CDR3 is TGTGCCAGTTTTAAGACAGGGGGAGACTACAATGAGCAGTTCTTC. It translates to CASFKTGGDYNEQFF.

The gene calls are TRBV5-1 and TRBJ2-7, with D possibly matching TRBD1 (5 bases). Trimming took off 2 bases at V and 3 bases at J, with 21 bases between the two ends. There are 17 residues in the CDR3. Per germline, CDR1 SGHRS and CDR2 YFSETQ. The CDR3 bases are TGCGCCAGCAGCTTTGGGCAAAACACAGGAGCCTACTACGAGCAGTACTTC. It specifies CASSFGQNTGAYYEQYF.

This clone was seen a few times. Sequence at one end of the junction differs from germline and may be a read error. This chain joins TRBV4-1 and TRBJ1-2; perhaps TRBD1 as D (5 bases). This CDR3 region has 15 residues. Germline V gene lookup returns CDR1 MGHRA and CDR2 YSYEKL. CDR3 bases: TGCGCCAGCAGCCAAGCGGGGGGAACTAATTATGGCTACACCTTC. This codes for CASSQAGGTNYGYTF.

V usage is TRBV2 and J usage is TRBJ2-7; D is unresolved. The CDR3 length is 13 residues. CDR1 is SNHLY and CDR2 is FYNNEI in the germline V gene. V gave up 6 bases and J gave up 2 bases, with 11 bases separating them. In nucleotides, the CDR3 is TGTGCCAGCAGGAGTCAGTCGGCCTACGAGCAGTACTTC. Its protein product is CASRSQSAYEQYF.

V and J are TRBV29-1 and TRBJ2-7; unclear D gene. Germline V gene lookup returns CDR1 SQVTM and CDR2 ANQGSEA. Trimming left V 0 bases short and J 2 bases short, with 8 bases between. The CDR3 consists of 13 residues. CDR3 amino acids: CSVEDLDTYEQYF. As DNA, the CDR3 is TGCAGCGTTGAAGATCTGGATACCTACGAGCAGTACTTC.

Only a few counts were recorded for this clone. Other DNA sequences of this sample code for an identical CDR3. The chain is built from TRBV29-1 and TRBJ1-2; 8 bases are a match to TRBD1. The CDR3 totals 12 residues. The V gene's germline CDR1 is SQVTM and CDR2 ANQGSEA. J was trimmed by 8 bases and V by 4 bases; bases with no gene match: 6. This chain's CDR3 is CSVAGGDGGYTF. The CDR3 DNA follows: TGCAGCGTTGCAGGGGGCGATGGGGGCTACACCTTC.

This rearrangement joins TRBV7-9 to TRBJ2-1; D uncertain. The CDR3 covers 14 residues. Per the germline V gene, CDR1 is SEHNR and CDR2 is FQNEAQ (reference sequence). V lost 4 bases to trimming and J lost 1 base, with 8 bases between them. CDR3 nucleotide sequence: TGTGCCAGCAGCTCGAGGAAGTCCTACAATGAGCAGTTCTTC. Amino acid sequence: CASSSRKSYNEQFF.

V is TRBV25-1 and J is TRBJ1-5; TRBD1 is a possible D gene (5 bases). Per the germline V gene, CDR1 is MGHDK and CDR2 is SYGVNS. V was cut by 8 bases and J by 7 bases, with 15 bases left in between. The CDR3 is 13 amino acids. In DNA, the CDR3 is TGTGCCAGCTCCAACGGGGCGGGGCAGCCCCAGCATTTT. The encoded protein is CASSNGAGQPQHF. The whole variable domain, filled in from reference TRBV25-1 and TRBJ1-5, reads EADIYQTPRYLVIGTGKKITLECSQTMGHDKMYWYQQDPGMELHLIHYSYGVNSTEKGDLSSESTVSRIRTEHFPLTLESARPSHTSQYLCASSNGAGQPQHFGDGTRLSIL.